These 18 T cell receptor beta chains were sequenced from one sample in a study of T-cell memory formation after mild COVID-19. TCRdb processed the 5' RACE reads anew with MiXCR; each CDR3 protein has one entry. This repertoire shows around 200,000 distinct CDR3 sequences, just over 9.5% found once; its top ten account for roughly 4%. Sequenced sample: PBMCs or a T cell subset sorted from them (not recorded which). The receptors originated from a man younger than 30 who had mild COVID-19 (a few samples of this study predate the infection). Cell type and time point are not known.

This clonotype appeared a few times. The gene calls are TRBV20-1 and TRBJ1-4, with 7 bases identical to TRBD1. Unmatched junction bases numbered 17, after V lost 3 bases and J lost 7 bases. From germline, CDR1 is DFQATT and CDR2 SNEGSKA (reference sequence). The CDR3 is 17 residues long. CDR3 protein: CSASTFKSGGSREKLFF. The CDR3, as DNA: TGCAGTGCTAGTACCTTTAAGTCAGGGGGATCCCGTGAAAAACTGTTTTTT.

This clonotype was counted only a few times. V gene TRBV7-2 combines with J gene TRBJ1-3; D uncertain. V was trimmed by 0 bases and J by 2 bases, leaving 11 bases between them. Per the germline V gene, CDR1 is SGHTA and CDR2 is FQGNSA. The CDR3 length is 16 residues. CDR3 DNA sequence: TGTGCCAGCAGCTTAGCGCTACCCCGAGCTGGAAACACCATATATTTT. Amino acids: CASSLALPRAGNTIYF.

The chain joins TRBV14 to TRBJ2-1; D could derive from TRBD1 or TRBD2 (5 bases each). The length of the CDR3 is 14 residues. CDR1 is SGHDN, CDR2 FVKESK, per germline. Trimming pared 4 bases from V and 6 bases from J, leaving 13 bases between. CDR3: CASSPNWGINEQFF. The CDR3 DNA is TGTGCCAGCAGCCCAAACTGGGGGATCAATGAGCAGTTCTTC. The full variable domain, rest sourced from reference TRBV14 and TRBJ2-1, is EAGVTQFPSHSVIEKGQTVTLRCDPISGHDNLYWYRRVMGKEIKFLLHFVKESKQDESGMPNNRFLAERTGGTYSTLKVQPAELEDSGVYFCASSPNWGINEQFFGPGTRLTVL.

The chain carries TRBV5-1 and TRBJ1-2; 9 bases match TRBD1. CDR3 length: 14 amino acids. The germline V gene has CDR1 SGHRS and CDR2 YFSETQ. Unmatched junction bases numbered 3, after V lost 3 bases and J lost 3 bases. The DNA of the CDR3 is TGCGCCAGCAGCTACCGGACAGGGGACTATGGCTACACCTTC. Amino acids: CASSYRTGDYGYTF.

This clonotype was counted ten times or more. The genes are TRBV7-9 and TRBJ2-5; 7 nucleotides agree with TRBD2. The CDR3 covers 15 residues. The germline V gene encodes CDR1 SEHNR and CDR2 FQNEAQ (reference sequence). Trimming cost V 1 base and J 3 bases; bases outside gene matches: 5. In DNA, the CDR3 is TGTGCCAGCAGCTTAGGGGCTAGCGGTGAAGAGACCCAGTACTTC. It codes for CASSLGASGEETQYF.

This clonotype was seen only a few times. The chain joins TRBV7-2 to TRBJ2-3; 8 nucleotides agree with TRBD1. The germline gives CDR1 SGHTA, CDR2 FQGNSA. CDR3 length: 15 residues. Trimming cost V 3 bases and J 1 base; bases outside gene matches: 3. CDR3 sequence reads: CASSLDRAGTDTQYF. The CDR3 region has the DNA TGTGCCAGCAGCTTGGACAGGGCCGGCACAGATACGCAGTATTTT. Supplemented by reference TRBV7-2 and TRBJ2-3, the full variable domain reads GAGVSQSPSNKVTEKGKDVELRCDPISGHTALYWYRQSLGQGLEFLIYFQGNSAPDKSGLPSDRFSAERTGGSVSTLTIQRTQQEDSAVYLCASSLDRAGTDTQYFGPGTRLTVL.

The J gene is TRBJ2-3, the V gene TRBV12-5; D might be TRBD1 or TRBD2, each matching 5 bases. Germline lookup yields CDR1 LGHNT and CDR2 FRNRAP. Trimming left V 6 bases short and J 0 bases short, with 10 bases between. The CDR3 spans 14 residues. CDR3 nucleotide sequence: TGTGCTAGTGGGACGGGGCAGAGCACAGATACGCAGTATTTT. The encoded protein is CASGTGQSTDTQYF.

In this sample, this clonotype turned up many times. The rearrangement joins TRBV5-1 to TRBJ2-5; D call uncertain. The CDR3 is made up of 15 amino acids. Between the trimmed V and J ends, which lost 6 bases and 4 bases, there was a span of 19 bases. Looked up from germline, CDR1 is SGHRS and CDR2 is YFSETQ. CDR3 in DNA: TGCGCCAGCACCGAAGGACGCCCGTCGGCAGAGACCCAGTACTTC. Its protein product is CASTEGRPSAETQYF. Full variable domain (outside the CDR3, taken from reference TRBV5-1 and TRBJ2-5): KAGVTQTPRYLIKTRGQQVTLSCSPISGHRSVSWYQQTPGQGLQFLFEYFSETQRNKGNFPGRFSGRQFSNSRSEMNVSTLELGDSALYLCASTEGRPSAETQYFGPGTRLLVL.

In its sample, this clonotype was seen a few times. V gene TRBV5-1 combines with J gene TRBJ1-1; D is uncertain. The CDR3 is 12 amino acids. Germline CDR1 is SGHRS and CDR2 is YFSETQ. The CDR3 is CVDVHGDTEAFF. In DNA form, the CDR3 reads TGCGTGGATGTCCATGGGGACACTGAAGCTTTCTTT. Together with reference TRBV5-1 and TRBJ1-1, the CDR3 gives the full variable domain: KAGVTQTPRYLIKTRGQQVTLSCSPISGHRSVSWYQQTPGQGLQFLFEYFSETQRNKGNFPGRFSGRQFSNSRSEMNVSTLELGDSALYLCVDVHGDTEAFFGQGTRLTVV.

This clonotype was found a few times. The chain has TRBV3-1 and TRBJ2-5, with D possibly being TRBD1 (6 bases). The ends were cut back, 4 bases at V and 7 bases at J, with 13 bases in the middle. Germline values: CDR1 LGHDT, CDR2 YNNKEL (reference sequence). This CDR3 is 13 amino acids long. For the CDR3, the DNA is TGTGCCAGCAGCCGGGACAACCTCGGGACCCAGTACTTC. It yields the protein CASSRDNLGTQYF.

This clonotype showed up many times. This sequence joins TRBV4-2 and TRBJ2-1; TRBD2 matches at 8 bases. There are 16 residues in the CDR3. After removal of 4 bases from V and 5 bases from J, the junction contained 10 bases not matched to a gene. Germline-derived CDR1 and CDR2 are LGHNA and YNFKEQ. This CDR3 is CASSPLIAGYDNEQFF. The CDR3 nucleotides read TGTGCCAGCAGCCCCCTGATAGCGGGGTACGACAATGAGCAGTTCTTC.

The chain couples TRBV6-5 to TRBJ1-5; 10 bases match TRBD1. The CDR3 is 14 amino acids. Losses at the gene ends were 7 bases for V and 1 base for J; bases not matched to a gene: 1. The germline V gene has CDR1 MNHEY and CDR2 SVGAGI. The DNA for the CDR3 is TGTGCCAGCAAGGGACAGGGGAGCAATCAGCCCCAGCATTTT. It specifies CASKGQGSNQPQHF.

This sequence joins TRBV12-3 or TRBV12-4 and TRBJ1-1; 12 bases are a match to TRBD1. Unmatched junction bases numbered 4, after V lost 1 base and J lost 1 base. The CDR3 sequence is 17 residues long. The CDR3 region has the DNA TGTGCCAGCAGTTTAGGGGGACAGGGGGCCGGGAACACTGAAGCTTTCTTT. Its translation: CASSLGGQGAGNTEAFF.

The chain links TRBV4-1 to TRBJ2-5; D not resolved. CDR1 and CDR2 (germline): MGHRA, YSYEKL. V shed 3 bases and J shed 2 bases, with 13 bases lying between them. The CDR3 has 15 residues. CDR3 protein: CASSQAHTYQETQYF. In nucleotides, the CDR3 is TGCGCCAGCAGCCAGGCGCACACCTATCAAGAGACCCAGTACTTC.

This clonotype has at least ten counts. The rearrangement links TRBV5-1 to TRBJ2-6; the D is unclear. Trimming removed 1 base from V and 2 bases from J, with 10 bases in between. CDR3 length: 16 amino acids. Germline V gene sequence: CDR1 SGHRS, CDR2 YFSETQ. This CDR3 is CASSLSDTAGANVLTF. The DNA for the CDR3 is TGCGCCAGCAGCTTGTCCGACACAGCTGGGGCCAACGTCCTGACTTTC.

This sequence joins TRBV2 and TRBJ2-2, with D possibly being TRBD1 (5 bases). Trimming took off 4 bases at V and 1 base at J, with 10 bases between the two ends. The CDR3 has 15 amino acids. Germline V gives CDR1 SNHLY, CDR2 FYNNEI. Written as DNA, the CDR3 is TGTGCCAGCAGTGCATGGCAGGGGAACACCGGGGAGCTGTTTTTT. Protein sequence: CASSAWQGNTGELFF.

This clonotype was detected a few times. The genes are TRBV24-1 and TRBJ2-3, with D possibly TRBD2 on 5 matching bases. The V end lost 5 bases, the J end lost 2 bases, and 13 bases lay between the germline ends. The CDR3 totals 15 residues. The germline V gene encodes CDR1 KGHDR and CDR2 SFDVKD. Written as DNA, the CDR3 is TGTGCCACCAGTGTCAACCTCGGGGACACAGATACGCAGTATTTT. Its protein is CATSVNLGDTDTQYF.

This clonotype occurred a few times. CDR3 residues: CASSERTSGFGGETQYF. As DNA, the CDR3 is TGTGCCAGCAGTGAGAGGACTAGCGGGTTCGGCGGAGAGACCCAGTACTTC. The J gene is TRBJ2-5, the V gene TRBV6-1, with TRBD2 matching over 11 bases. The CDR3 contains 17 residues. Germline lookup yields CDR1 MNHNS and CDR2 SASEGT. V gave up 3 bases and J gave up 4 bases; unmatched junction bases: 10.